A selection of T cell receptor beta chains follows, all from one sample in a study of molecular identifiers for immune sequencing clone quantification. One entry per CDR3 protein results from TCRdb running MiXCR on the PCR reads. This table has approximately 97,000 distinct CDR3 sequences, under 40% appearing once. Sequencing input: naive CD8+ T cells from blood, with Jurkat cell RNA spiked in. The receptors were sampled from a human donor in good health. Some libraries in this study had Jurkat cell RNA spiked in. Each CDR3 is given with its conserved first and last residue. The D gene is left open where the match is weak. Clone size is shown for a subset of rows, as once, few, many or a class of expanded clone.

NA,NA,TRBJ1-2,TRBV28,CASGAGHRLTLIYGYTF,TGTGCCAGCGGCGCTGGACACCGACTCACCCTAATCTATGGCTACACCTTC
NA,NA,TRBJ2-5,TRBV6-4,CASSRQAGRETQYF,TGTGCCAGCAGTCGACAAGCGGGCCGAGAGACCCAGTACTTC
many,NA,TRBJ2-7,TRBV28,CASSSRGAEQYF,TGTGCCAGCAGTTCGCGAGGGGCCGAGCAGTACTTC
few,TRBD2,TRBJ2-7,TRBV9,CASSVTSGRGYEQYF,TGTGCCAGCAGCGTTACTAGCGGGAGAGGGTACGAGCAGTACTTC
NA,NA,TRBJ2-7,TRBV28,CASSPGASFHEQYF,TGTGCCAGCAGTCCAGGGGCAAGTTTCCACGAGCAGTACTTC
few,TRBD2,TRBJ2-3,TRBV6-2/TRBV6-3,CASEAGGLPDTQYF,TGTGCCAGCGAAGCGGGAGGGCTTCCAGATACGCAGTATTTT
few,TRBD1,TRBJ2-7,TRBV20-1,CSAKGTGAPEQYF,TGCAGTGCTAAGGGGACAGGAGCTCCCGAGCAGTACTTC
few,TRBD1,TRBJ2-7,TRBV5-1,CASSWDSEQYF,TGCGCCAGCAGCTGGGACAGCGAGCAGTACTTC
once,TRBD2,TRBJ2-4,TRBV29-1,CSVAGTSDAIAKNIQYF,TGCAGCGTGGCCGGGACTAGTGATGCAATAGCCAAAAACATTCAGTACTTC
many,NA,TRBJ1-4,TRBV7-2,CASFGGEKLFF,TGTGCCAGCTTCGGGGGTGAAAAACTGTTTTTT
many,NA,TRBJ2-7,TRBV5-6,CASSSRRSYEQYF,TGTGCCAGCAGCTCTAGGAGATCCTACGAGCAGTACTTC
many,NA,TRBJ2-2,TRBV28,CASSADHTGELFF,TGTGCCAGCAGCGCAGATCACACCGGGGAGCTGTTTTTT
NA,NA,TRBJ2-2,TRBV19,CASSQETRALTGELFF,TGTGCCAGTAGTCAGGAGACTAGAGCCCTCACCGGGGAGCTGTTTTTT
once,NA,TRBJ1-4,TRBV6-5,CASSYYLGKDEKLFF,TGTGCCAGCAGTTACTACTTGGGGAAGGATGAAAAACTGTTTTTT
NA,NA,TRBJ1-3,TRBV4-1,CASSHEVTEGIYF,TGCGCCAGCAGCCATGAAGTGACAGAGGGCATATATTTT
many,NA,TRBJ2-5,TRBV7-2,CASSLVEGETQYF,TGTGCCAGCAGCTTAGTGGAGGGAGAGACCCAGTACTTC
NA,NA,TRBJ2-2,TRBV4-3,CASSPFAGPNTGEQFF,TGCGCCAGCAGCCCCTTCGCGGGCCCGAACACCGGGGAGCAGTTTTTT
NA,NA,TRBJ2-7,TRBV5-1,CASGYGNSYEQYF,TGCGCCAGCGGGTACGGGAACTCCTACGAGCAGTACTTC
NA,NA,TRBJ1-4,TRBV11-2,CASSLWGQGPEKLFF,TGTGCCAGCAGCTTATGGGGGCAGGGGCCTGAAAAACTGTTTTTT
NA,TRBD2,TRBJ2-3,TRBV15,CATSRGGAASGAHNTDTQYF,TGTGCCACCAGCAGAGGAGGGGCGGCTAGCGGAGCTCACAACACAGATACGCAGTATTTT
NA,NA,TRBJ1-1,TRBV5-5,CASSSEDSRIYEALF,TGTGCCAGCAGCTCGGAGGACAGCAGGATTTATGAAGCTCTCTTT
NA,NA,TRBJ2-5,TRBV20-1,CSAREVGGRLVGAQYF,TGCAGTGCTAGAGAAGTTGGGGGACGACTGGTAGGGGCCCAGTACTTC
few,NA,TRBJ2-5,TRBV2,CASSGWDSTKETQYF,TGTGCCAGCAGTGGATGGGACTCAACGAAAGAGACCCAGTACTTC
NA,TRBD2,TRBJ2-3,TRBV6-2/TRBV6-3,CASSYGAGESTDTQYF,TGTGCCAGCAGTTACGGAGCGGGGGAATCCACAGATACGCAGTATTTT
few,NA,TRBJ1-4,TRBV6-5,CASSRRGEARNEKLFF,TGTGCCAGCAGCAGACGAGGGGAGGCCCGTAATGAAAAACTGTTTTTT
NA,NA,TRBJ2-2,TRBV6-5,CASSYGGGTGELFF,TGTGCCAGCAGTTACGGAGGTGGGACCGGGGAGCTGTTTTTT
NA,NA,TRBJ2-3,TRBV6-5,CASSGLGLAYTDTQYF,TGTGCCAGCAGCGGCCTGGGGCTAGCGTACACAGATACGCAGTATTTT
NA,NA,TRBJ2-7,TRBV21-1,CASSKVPLGGWTYEQYF,TGTGCCAGCAGCAAAGTACCCCTTGGGGGGTGGACCTACGAGCAGTACTTC
NA,NA,TRBJ1-5,TRBV4-1,CASSQAQNSQPQHF,TGCGCCAGCAGCCAAGCACAGAATTCTCAGCCCCAGCATTTT
NA,NA,TRBJ1-2,TRBV20-1,CSASLPREQFLNYGYTF,TGCAGTGCTAGTCTCCCACGGGAACAGTTCCTTAACTATGGCTACACCTTC
few,NA,TRBJ2-1,TRBV20-1,CSARLQSSYNEQFF,TGCAGTGCAAGACTGCAAAGCTCCTACAATGAGCAGTTCTTC
few,NA,TRBJ1-1,TRBV11-2,CASSLGTAGNTEAFF,TGTGCCAGCAGCTTAGGAACGGCGGGGAACACTGAAGCTTTCTTT
NA,TRBD1,TRBJ2-1,TRBV7-8,CASSHTGALSYNEQVF,TGTGCCAGCAGCCATACAGGGGCCCTCTCCTACAATGAGCAGGTCTTC
NA,NA,TRBJ2-2,TRBV20-1,CSAPSSGELFF,TGCAGTGCCCCATCTAGCGGGGAGCTGTTTTTT
NA,NA,TRBJ2-2,TRBV27,CASSLLATGELFF,TGTGCCAGCAGTTTATTGGCCACCGGGGAGCTGTTTTTT
many,NA,TRBJ2-7,TRBV25-1,CASSYPGRPYEQYF,TGTGCCAGCAGTTACCCGGGACGGCCCTACGAGCAGTACTTC
few,NA,TRBJ2-3,TRBV6-2/TRBV6-3,CASSLVTDRSTDTQYF,TGTGCCAGCAGCTTAGTTACCGACCGGTCAACAGATACGCAGTATTTT
many,TRBD1,TRBJ2-5,TRBV6-5,CASSWTGQETQYF,TGTGCCAGCAGTTGGACAGGGCAAGAGACCCAGTACTTC
NA,NA,TRBJ1-1,TRBV3-1,CASSQLGTEAFF,TGTGCCAGCAGCCAACTTGGAACTGAAGCTTTCTTT
NA,TRBD1,TRBJ1-2,TRBV5-8,CASRPGQGAETDYGYTF,TGTGCCAGCAGACCTGGACAGGGGGCGGAGACTGACTATGGCTACACCTTC
few,TRBD2,TRBJ2-7,TRBV28,CASRTLGLAGTYEQYF,TGTGCCAGCCGAACACTGGGACTAGCGGGAACCTACGAGCAGTACTTC
few,TRBD1,TRBJ2-7,TRBV5-4,CASSPGDRAGEQYF,TGTGCCAGCAGCCCGGGGGACAGGGCTGGCGAGCAGTACTTC
few,NA,TRBJ2-7,TRBV10-2,CASSEVSWKQYF,TGCGCCAGCAGTGAGGTCAGCTGGAAGCAGTACTTC
many,NA,TRBJ2-7,TRBV30,CAWSDGPYEQYF,TGTGCCTGGAGTGACGGACCCTACGAGCAGTACTTC
few,NA,TRBJ1-2,TRBV27,CASSPYQGADGYTF,TGTGCCAGCAGTCCCTATCAAGGGGCGGATGGCTACACCTTC
few,TRBD1,TRBJ2-7,TRBV28,CASSLLTGSSYEQYF,TGTGCCAGCAGTTTGTTGACAGGGAGTTCCTACGAGCAGTACTTC
few,TRBD1,TRBJ1-2,TRBV7-2,CASSFMGQGSYGYTF,TGTGCCAGCAGCTTTATGGGACAGGGAAGCTATGGCTACACCTTC
many,NA,TRBJ1-6,TRBV12-3/TRBV12-4,CASSFGFNSPLHF,TGTGCCAGCAGTTTTGGGTTCAATTCACCCCTCCACTTT
few,TRBD2,TRBJ2-1,TRBV14,CASSQDPRDYSYNEQFF,TGTGCCAGCAGCCAAGATCCTCGGGACTACTCCTACAATGAGCAGTTCTTC
many,NA,TRBJ2-5,TRBV12-3/TRBV12-4,CASSFGYEETQYF,TGTGCCAGCAGTTTTGGGTACGAGGAGACCCAGTACTTC
few,NA,TRBJ1-3,TRBV7-2,CASSPGWGWRDSGNTIYF,TGTGCCAGCAGCCCTGGGTGGGGTTGGAGGGACTCTGGAAACACCATATATTTT
NA,NA,TRBJ2-5,TRBV4-2,CASSLRLTWETQYF,TGTGCCAGCAGCCTTAGACTAACTTGGGAGACCCAGTACTTC
NA,NA,TRBJ1-5,TRBV7-8,CASSLGAINQPQHF,TGTGCCAGCAGCTTAGGGGCGATCAATCAGCCCCAGCATTTT
NA,TRBD2,TRBJ2-7,TRBV6-2/TRBV6-3,CASTFGGGGEQYF,TGTGCCAGCACCTTTGGCGGGGGAGGCGAGCAGTACTTC
once,NA,TRBJ2-1,TRBV25-1,CASSPGYEQFF,TGTGCCAGCAGTCCGGGTTATGAGCAGTTCTTC
few,TRBD1,TRBJ2-7,TRBV27,CASRSTMGRGREQYF,TGTGCCAGCAGATCAACCATGGGCAGGGGGCGCGAGCAGTACTTC
many,TRBD2,TRBJ2-3,TRBV7-2,CASSPTRSGRSGTDTQYF,TGTGCCAGCAGCCCCACCCGGAGCGGGAGGTCAGGCACAGATACGCAGTATTTT
NA,NA,TRBJ2-5,TRBV7-6,CASSLAATGQETQYF,TGTGCCAGCAGCTTAGCCGCGACAGGACAAGAGACCCAGTACTTC
NA,NA,TRBJ1-5,TRBV4-3,CASSQDTGSTQPQHF,TGCGCCAGCAGCCAAGATACGGGTAGCACTCAGCCCCAGCATTTT
few,NA,TRBJ1-5,TRBV19,CASNESGGQPQHF,TGTGCCAGTAACGAGTCGGGGGGCCAGCCCCAGCATTTT